The 26 T cell receptor beta chains given below trace back to one sample, sequenced in a study of T cell changes during pregnancy in multiple sclerosis. Assay: immunoSEQ multiplex PCR; the TCRdb copy retains only in-frame clones and omits some. Of fewer than 20,000 clones listed, around 87% are singletons. The starting material was CD8+ T cells from peripheral blood mononuclear cells, obtained in the third trimester of pregnancy. The receptors originated from a female donor in good health, enrolled as a control in a pregnancy study.

The gene calls are TRBV11-2 and TRBJ2-7; TRBD2 aligns across 9 bases. Losses at the gene ends were 4 bases for V and 0 bases for J; bases not matched to a gene: 7. CDR3 length: 16 amino acids. Per germline, CDR1 SGHAT and CDR2 FQNNGV. In DNA form, the CDR3 reads TGTGCCAGCAGCTCCATACTAGCGGGTCGCTCCTACGAGCAGTACTTC. Amino acid sequence: CASSSILAGRSYEQYF.

The V call is TRBV29-1, the J call TRBJ1-2; TRBD1 matches 8 bases. Unmatched junction bases numbered 6, after V lost 4 bases and J lost 5 bases. From germline, CDR1 is SQVTM and CDR2 ANQGSEA. The CDR3 extends over 13 amino acids. CDR3 sequence reads: CSVVQGELYGYTF. The CDR3 DNA sequence: TGCAGCGTTGTACAGGGGGAATTATATGGCTACACCTTC.

This clone showed up just a few times. The chain has TRBV7-3 and TRBJ2-1; 12 nucleotides agree with TRBD2. The CDR3 extends over 15 amino acids. J lost 4 bases, V lost 5 bases, and 3 bases had no gene match. Germline V gene data show CDR1 as SGHTA and CDR2 as FQGTGA. CDR3 in DNA: TGTGCCAGCAGCACCGGGACTAGCGGGTACAATGAGCAGTTCTTC. This codes for CASSTGTSGYNEQFF. Supplemented by reference TRBV7-3 and TRBJ2-1, the full variable domain reads GAGVSQTPSNKVTEKGKYVELRCDPISGHTALYWYRQSLGQGPEFLIYFQGTGAADDSGLPNDRFFAVRPEGSVSTLKIQRTERGDSAVYLCASSTGTSGYNEQFFGPGTRLTVL.

The chain carries TRBV27 and TRBJ2-7; maybe TRBD2 (6 bases). Germline CDR1 MNHEY, CDR2 SMNVEV (reference sequence). The CDR3 spans 15 residues. V lost 3 bases to trimming and J lost 5 bases, with 17 bases between them. CDR3 nucleotides: TGTGCCAGCAGTTTCGTAATAGCGGCCTCGCACGAGCAGTACTTC. Translation gives CASSFVIAASHEQYF.

This clone has just a few counts. The rearrangement joins TRBV11-1 to TRBJ2-1; D remains unclear. This CDR3 is built from 15 residues. Per germline, CDR1 SGHAT and CDR2 FQDESV (reference sequence). Trimming took off 5 bases at V and 5 bases at J, with 16 bases between the two ends. CDR3 sequence (DNA): TGTGCCAGCAGCCCAAGATCGAAACTCAACAATGAGCAGTTCTTC. It translates to CASSPRSKLNNEQFF.

The gene calls are TRBV7-2 and TRBJ1-1; tentatively, D is TRBD1 (6 bases). V dropped 8 bases and J dropped 5 bases, with 21 bases sitting between them. The length of the CDR3 is 15 residues. Germline CDR1 reads SGHTA; CDR2 reads FQGNSA. The CDR3, as DNA: TGTGCCAGCTCTGATCCCCCCAGGGGAGTAACTGAAGCTTTCTTT. This encodes CASSDPPRGVTEAFF. Drawing the rest from reference TRBV7-2 and TRBJ1-1, the complete variable domain is GAGVSQSPSNKVTEKGKDVELRCDPISGHTALYWYRQSLGQGLEFLIYFQGNSAPDKSGLPSDRFSAERTGGSVSTLTIQRTQQEDSAVYLCASSDPPRGVTEAFFGQGTRLTVV.

The chain recombines TRBV4-1 with TRBJ2-7, with D possibly matching TRBD2 (5 bases). This CDR3 has 15 residues. The germline V gene encodes CDR1 MGHRA and CDR2 YSYEKL. V was trimmed by 0 bases and J by 3 bases, leaving 12 bases between them. This CDR3 is CASSQERSSHYEQYF. DNA of the CDR3: TGCGCCAGCAGCCAAGAAAGGTCTAGCCACTACGAGCAGTACTTC.

This chain joins TRBV9 and TRBJ2-1; TRBD2 matches at 11 bases. The trim removed 6 bases at V and 2 bases at J, leaving 4 bases unmatched. The CDR3 sequence is 15 residues long. Per the germline V gene, CDR1 is SGDLS and CDR2 is YYNGEE. CDR3 in amino acids: CASTLSGRAYNEQFF. The CDR3 coding sequence is TGTGCCAGCACCCTTAGCGGGAGGGCCTACAATGAGCAGTTCTTC.

CDR3 in amino acids: CATSRPSGRLYEQYF. The DNA of the CDR3 is TGTGCCACCAGCAGGCCTAGCGGGAGACTTTACGAGCAGTACTTC. The chain carries TRBV15 and TRBJ2-7; TRBD2 aligns across 10 bases. Trimming cost V 3 bases and J 4 bases; bases outside gene matches: 6. Per germline, CDR1 LNHNV and CDR2 YYDKDF (reference sequence). CDR3 length equals 15 residues. Full variable domain (outside the CDR3, taken from reference TRBV15 and TRBJ2-7): DAMVIQNPRYQVTQFGKPVTLSCSQTLNHNVMYWYQQKSSQAPKLLFHYYDKDFNNEADTPDNFQSRRPNTSFCFLDIRSPGLGDTAMYLCATSRPSGRLYEQYFGPGTRLTVT.

This clone has more than one count but fewer than ten. This chain joins TRBV6-4 and TRBJ2-3, with 10 positions matching TRBD1. CDR3 size: 14 residues. Trimming took 2 bases from V and 4 from J; bases not matched to a gene: 0. From germline, CDR1 is MRHNA and CDR2 SNTAGT. This CDR3 reads CASSDGQGADTQYF. The CDR3 DNA reads TGTGCCAGCAGTGACGGACAGGGGGCAGATACGCAGTATTTT.

The V call is TRBV4-1, the J call TRBJ1-2; D perhaps matches TRBD1 (5 bases). Germline assignment: CDR1 MGHRA and CDR2 YSYEKL. This CDR3 is 13 amino acids long. The V gene lost 4 bases and the J gene lost 4 bases, with 10 bases spanning the gap. The CDR3: CASSPRVGYGYTF. The CDR3 region has the DNA TGCGCCAGCAGCCCCAGGGTTGGCTATGGCTACACCTTC.

This sequence joins TRBV13 and TRBJ2-1; 13 bases line up with TRBD2. CDR3 length: 16 residues. Losses at the gene ends were 8 bases for V and 0 bases for J; bases not matched to a gene: 4. Per germline, CDR1 PRHDT and CDR2 FYEKMQ (reference sequence). The CDR3 loop reads CASSGTSGNSYNEQFF. CDR3 in DNA: TGTGCCAGCTCCGGGACTAGCGGGAACTCCTACAATGAGCAGTTCTTC.

The genes are TRBV6-5 and TRBJ2-1, with D tentatively TRBD2 (5 bases). Germline lookup yields CDR1 MNHEY and CDR2 SVGAGI. The CDR3 covers 15 residues. V was clipped by 5 bases and J by 8 bases, with 19 bases between them. Written as DNA, the CDR3 is TGTGCCAGCAGTACATATCGGGGAGCCATTTATGAGCAGTTCTTC. Translation gives CASSTYRGAIYEQFF.

The rearrangement links TRBV29-1 to TRBJ2-1, with D uncertain. V was clipped by 4 bases and J by 9 bases, with 7 bases between them. The CDR3 contains 10 residues. The V gene's germline CDR1 is SQVTM and CDR2 ANQGSEA. The CDR3 coding sequence is TGCAGCGTTGTCGAAGCTGAGCAGTTCTTC. Residues: CSVVEAEQFF.

V is TRBV28 and J is TRBJ2-1, with 11 bases aligning to TRBD2. The V gene's germline CDR1 is MDHEN and CDR2 SYDVKM. The V segment lost 5 bases and the J segment 4 bases; nucleotides outside the gene matches: 7. The CDR3 runs 16 residues. The CDR3 region has the DNA TGTGCCAGCAGTCCCACTAGCGGGAGAGCATACAATGAGCAGTTCTTC. This codes for CASSPTSGRAYNEQFF.

The chain has TRBV13 and TRBJ2-5; 9 bases are a match to TRBD2. Per germline, CDR1 PRHDT and CDR2 FYEKMQ (reference sequence). This CDR3 spans 15 amino acids. J was trimmed by 7 bases and V by 0 bases; bases with no gene match: 6. The CDR3, as DNA: TGTGCCAGCAGCTTAGGCCTAAGGCGGGAGGGGACCCAGTACTTC. Residues: CASSLGLRREGTQYF.

The V gene is TRBV14, the J gene TRBJ1-6; TRBD1 might be the D (6 bases). The CDR3 extends over 12 amino acids. Germline V lookup: CDR1 SGHDN, CDR2 FVKESK. The V and J ends lost 0 bases and 12 bases respectively, with 6 bases between them. CDR3: CASSQEGGPLHF. The CDR3 bases are TGTGCCAGCAGCCAAGAAGGGGGACCCCTCCACTTT. The variable domain in full, completed from reference TRBV14 and TRBJ1-6, reads EAGVTQFPSHSVIEKGQTVTLRCDPISGHDNLYWYRRVMGKEIKFLLHFVKESKQDESGMPNNRFLAERTGGTYSTLKVQPAELEDSGVYFCASSQEGGPLHFGNGTRLTVT.

The V gene is TRBV6-5, the J gene TRBJ2-1, with 13 bases lining up with TRBD2. Looked up from germline, CDR1 is MNHEY and CDR2 is SVGAGI. The CDR3 is 14 amino acids. Trimming removed 8 bases from V and 8 bases from J; junction bases left unmatched: 6. DNA for the CDR3: TGTGCCAGCGCCACTAGCGGGGGGGCCCATGAGCAGTTCTTC. Encoded protein: CASATSGGAHEQFF.

The chain combines TRBV6-1 with TRBJ2-6, with a tentative D call TRBD1 (6 bases). The CDR3 is 15 residues long. Trimming left V 4 bases short and J 3 bases short, with 10 bases between. Germline V gives CDR1 MNHNS, CDR2 SASEGT. CDR3 sequence: CASSGPGDGANVLTF. The CDR3 DNA sequence: TGTGCCAGCAGTGGCCCAGGGGATGGGGCCAACGTCCTGACTTTC.

This clone has more than one count but fewer than ten. J is TRBJ1-1 and V is TRBV19; D unresolved. The CDR3 runs 13 residues. Germline CDR1 reads LNHDA; CDR2 reads SQIVND (reference sequence). V gave up 3 bases and J gave up 3 bases, with 8 bases separating them. The CDR3 DNA is TGTGCCAGTAGTATCGGAGAGGACACTGAAGCTTTCTTT. Translation: CASSIGEDTEAFF.

The gene calls are TRBV2 and TRBJ1-6, with D unclear. V was shortened by 6 bases and J by 7 bases, with 10 bases between the two germline ends. The CDR3 consists of 13 residues. The germline V gene encodes CDR1 SNHLY and CDR2 FYNNEI. CDR3 coding DNA: TGTGCCAGCAGGGACGGGAGAAATTCACCCCTCCACTTT. Protein sequence: CASRDGRNSPLHF.

V and J are TRBV7-9 and TRBJ1-1, with 7 positions matching TRBD1. V lost 4 bases, J lost 1 base, and 6 bases stayed unmatched. The CDR3 extends over 15 amino acids. Germline V gene sequence: CDR1 SEHNR, CDR2 FQNEAQ (reference sequence). The CDR3 is CASSSNDRANTEAFF. The CDR3 bases are TGTGCCAGCAGCTCCAACGACAGGGCGAACACTGAAGCTTTCTTT.

This chain uses TRBV27 with TRBJ2-1; TRBD2 aligns across 9 bases. This CDR3 is built from 14 residues. Looked up from germline, CDR1 is MNHEY and CDR2 is SMNVEV (reference sequence). Written as DNA, the CDR3 is TGTGCTATAGCGGGGGCTACACCTTACAATGAGCAGTTCTTC. As protein: CAIAGATPYNEQFF.

The V call is TRBV13, the J call TRBJ2-2; a weak D match, TRBD2 (6 bases). Germline CDR1 reads PRHDT; CDR2 reads FYEKMQ (reference sequence). The CDR3 sequence is 14 residues long. Trimming stripped 4 bases from V and 5 bases from J, with 11 bases between. CDR3 sequence reads: CASSWTGGTGELFF. DNA for the CDR3: TGTGCCAGCAGCTGGACTGGGGGGACCGGGGAGCTGTTTTTT.

Sample share makes this clone medium-sized (0.01 to 0.1%). The DNA for the CDR3 is TGTGCCAGCAGTGAATGGGGGGATCAGCCCCAGCATTTT. Translating gives CASSEWGDQPQHF. The chain couples TRBV2 to TRBJ1-5; a weak D match, TRBD1 (5 bases). The CDR3 is 13 residues long. V lost 2 bases and J 5 bases, leaving 7 bases between the germline ends. Looked up from germline, CDR1 is SNHLY and CDR2 is FYNNEI.

The chain combines TRBV27 with TRBJ1-5; 7 positions match TRBD1. The germline CDR1 and CDR2 sequences are MNHEY and SMNVEV (reference sequence). Unmatched junction bases numbered 5, after V lost 6 bases and J lost 0 bases. This CDR3 has 15 residues. The CDR3 here is CASRSGQYSNQPQHF. The CDR3 coding sequence is TGTGCCAGCAGGTCGGGACAGTATAGCAATCAGCCCCAGCATTTT.